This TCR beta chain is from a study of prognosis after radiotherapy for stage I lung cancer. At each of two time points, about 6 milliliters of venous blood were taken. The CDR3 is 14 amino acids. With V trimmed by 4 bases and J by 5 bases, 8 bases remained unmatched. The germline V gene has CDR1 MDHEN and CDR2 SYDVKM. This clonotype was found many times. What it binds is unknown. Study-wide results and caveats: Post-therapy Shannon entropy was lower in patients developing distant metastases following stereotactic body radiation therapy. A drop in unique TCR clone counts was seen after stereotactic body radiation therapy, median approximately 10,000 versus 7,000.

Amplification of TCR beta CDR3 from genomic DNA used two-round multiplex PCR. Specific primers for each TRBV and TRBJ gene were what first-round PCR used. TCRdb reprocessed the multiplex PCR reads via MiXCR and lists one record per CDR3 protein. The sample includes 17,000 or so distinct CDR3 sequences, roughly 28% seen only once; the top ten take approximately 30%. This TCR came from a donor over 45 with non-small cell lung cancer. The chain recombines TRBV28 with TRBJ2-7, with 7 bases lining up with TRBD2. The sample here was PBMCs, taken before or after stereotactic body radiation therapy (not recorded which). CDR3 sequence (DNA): TGTGCCAGCAGTTCACAACTAGCGCCTCACGAGCAGTACTTC. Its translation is CASSSQLAPHEQYF. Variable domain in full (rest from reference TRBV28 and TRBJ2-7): DVKVTQSSRYLVKRTGEKVFLECVQDMDHENMFWYRQDPGLGLRLIYFSYDVKMKEKGDIPEGYSVSREKKERFSLILESASTNQTSMYLCASSSQLAPHEQYFGPGTRLTVT.